These 17 T cell receptor beta chains share one sample of origin, sequenced in a study of regulatory T cells in long-lasting Graves disease. Time point denoted: persistent/refractory GD, antithyroid drugs over 5 years with positive TRAb. RNA isolated from PBMCs was used to make the TCR library. Assembly of TCR beta libraries relied on iRepertoire HTBI primers together with Arm-PCR of CDR3 regions. TCRdb used MiXCR to reprocess the multiplex PCR reads, holding one entry per CDR3 protein. The data show roughly 400,000 distinct CDR3 sequences, 21% seen once. This sample comprised peripheral blood mononuclear cells (PBMCs), obtained when the disease was refractory, from a patient treated with antithyroid drugs. These receptors came from a female donor with Graves disease.

This clonotype was seen a handful of times. Given a much more abundant clone one base away, this may be a read error. The chain couples TRBV20-1 to TRBJ2-5; the match to TRBD1 covers 8 bases. V lost 2 bases and J lost 5; bases outside the gene matches: 10. The CDR3 extends over 15 amino acids. In germline, CDR1 is DFQATT, CDR2 SNEGSKA (reference sequence). This chain's CDR3 is CSARTKDRVNETQYF. The CDR3, as DNA: TGCAGTGCTAGAACCAAGGACAGGGTCAATGAGACCCAGTACTTC.

This clonotype was counted ten times or more. The chain recombines TRBV28 with TRBJ1-5; no definite D call. The CDR3 length is 14 residues. Trimming removed 6 bases at V and 7 bases at J, with 16 bases between. Germline V lookup: CDR1 MDHEN, CDR2 SYDVKM. The CDR3 nucleotides read TGTGCCAGCAGCCTATTGGAGGAAATGCAGCCCCAGCATTTT. Translated: CASSLLEEMQPQHF.

This clonotype showed up many times. The J gene is TRBJ2-7, the V gene TRBV6-5, with D perhaps being TRBD1 or TRBD2 (6 bases each). Trimming removed 4 bases from V and 9 bases from J, with 16 bases in between. The CDR3 covers 13 residues. The germline gives CDR1 MNHEY, CDR2 SVGAGI. Written as DNA, the CDR3 is TGTGCCAGCAGTTTTACAGGGCCGCGGGGGCAGTACTTC. It encodes CASSFTGPRGQYF.

In its sample, this clonotype was seen many times. The V gene is TRBV7-3, the J gene TRBJ2-5, with D perhaps matching TRBD1 (6 bases). Trimming took 0 bases from V and 5 from J, leaving 13 bases between them. This CDR3 is 15 amino acids long. The germline CDR1 and CDR2 sequences are SGHTA and FQGTGA. Written as DNA, the CDR3 is TGTGCCAGCAGCTTAACAGGGACACCGACGGAGACCCAGTACTTC. Amino acid sequence: CASSLTGTPTETQYF.

As concerns this clonotype: A read error is possible here, since a much larger clone lies one base away. The rearrangement uses TRBV6-2 or TRBV6-3 and TRBJ1-2, with D possibly matching TRBD1 (6 bases). Germline values: CDR1 MNHEY, CDR2 SVGEGT. CDR3 length: 12 residues. CDR3: CASIRGGYGYIF. CDR3 sequence (DNA): TGTGCCAGCATAAGGGGGGGCTATGGCTACATCTTC.

At least ten counts were recorded for this clonotype. The J gene is TRBJ2-2, the V gene TRBV10-2; D is unresolved. V lost 0 bases and J 9 bases, leaving 11 bases between the germline ends. The CDR3 spans 14 residues. Germline V CDR1 and CDR2: WSHSY, SAAADI. The CDR3 loop reads CASSESTGLRELFF. The DNA of the CDR3 is TGCGCCAGCAGTGAGTCTACTGGGCTCCGGGAGCTGTTTTTT.

This clonotype came up many times. The chain couples TRBV28 to TRBJ2-7, with 12 bases aligning to TRBD2. CDR3 size: 14 residues. V shed 6 bases and J 4 bases; nucleotides not matched to a gene: 4. Germline V lookup: CDR1 MDHEN, CDR2 SYDVKM. CDR3 in DNA: TGTGCCAGCAGCGGGACTAGCGGGCTATACGAGCAGTACTTC. Its protein is CASSGTSGLYEQYF.

On this clonotype: The junction does not match germline at one end; this may be a read error. This chain joins TRBV2 and TRBJ2-5, with D unresolved. This CDR3 has 14 amino acids. Germline V CDR1 and CDR2: SNHLY, FYNNEI. The DNA of the CDR3 is TGTGCCGGCAGTTCGACTGGAAATTTAGAGACCCAGTACTTC. Translation gives CAGSSTGNLETQYF.

This clonotype was counted a few times. The V gene is TRBV7-9, the J gene TRBJ1-1, with D perhaps TRBD1 (5 bases). V was pared by 6 bases and J by 1 base, with 12 bases between. This CDR3 is built from 14 residues. Germline loops: CDR1 SEHNR, CDR2 FQNEAQ (reference sequence). The CDR3 DNA reads TGTGCCAGCAGGGTGGGACTTAGGAACACTGAAGCTTTCTTT. Protein product: CASRVGLRNTEAFF. Using reference TRBV7-9 and TRBJ1-1 for the parts outside the CDR3, the full variable domain is DTGVSQNPRHKITKRGQNVTFRCDPISEHNRLYWYRQTLGQGPEFLTYFQNEAQLEKSRLLSDRFSAERPKGSFSTLEIQRTEQGDSAMYLCASRVGLRNTEAFFGQGTRLTVV.

This chain's CDR3 is CASSLVVTGIQYF. CDR3 nucleotides: TGTGCCAGCAGCCTCGTGGTAACCGGCATTCAGTACTTC. V and J are TRBV7-2 and TRBJ2-4; D uncertain. Between the trimmed V and J ends, which lost 5 bases and 9 bases, there was a span of 14 bases. The CDR3 sequence is 13 residues long. Germline loops: CDR1 SGHTA, CDR2 FQGNSA.

V is TRBV6-1 and J is TRBJ1-5; D ambiguous. Germline CDR1 MNHNS, CDR2 SASEGT. V was pared by 4 bases and J by 3 bases, with 10 bases between. The CDR3 totals 14 residues. CDR3 sequence: CASSADGYNQPQHF. CDR3 DNA sequence: TGTGCCAGCAGTGCTGACGGCTACAATCAGCCCCAGCATTTT.

This clonotype was picked up a small number of times. The rearrangement links TRBV9 to TRBJ2-2; D is uncertain. The CDR3 is 15 residues long. The germline V gene encodes CDR1 SGDLS and CDR2 YYNGEE. V lost 0 bases and J lost 0, with 6 bases in between. The CDR3 spells CASSVVGSNTGELFF. The CDR3 nucleotides read TGTGCCAGCAGCGTAGTAGGGTCGAACACCGGGGAGCTGTTTTTT.

This clonotype has ten or more counts. The chain couples TRBV6-1 to TRBJ2-2; D unclear. The CDR3 runs to 14 residues. V dropped 7 bases and J dropped 3 bases, with 12 bases sitting between them. Germline V gene sequence: CDR1 MNHNS, CDR2 SASEGT. CDR3 coding DNA: TGTGCCAGCAACCAACAAGCCCACACCGGGGAGCTGTTTTTT. Translated, it gives CASNQQAHTGELFF.

The chain recombines TRBV19 with TRBJ1-1, with D unclear. The CDR3 is 13 residues long. The V end lost 10 bases, the J end lost 1 base, and 13 bases lay between the germline ends. Germline V lookup: CDR1 LNHDA, CDR2 SQIVND (reference sequence). CDR3 region: CATTAWSNTEAFF. The CDR3 DNA reads TGTGCCACAACCGCGTGGTCGAACACTGAAGCTTTCTTT. Drawing the rest from reference TRBV19 and TRBJ1-1, the complete variable domain is DGGITQSPKYLFRKEGQNVTLSCEQNLNHDAMYWYRQDPGQGLRLIYYSQIVNDFQKGDIAEGYSVSREKKESFPLTVTSAQKNPTAFYLCATTAWSNTEAFFGQGTRLTVV.

The genes are TRBV7-9 and TRBJ2-7, with unresolved D. V was clipped by 0 bases and J by 6 bases, with 15 bases between them. The CDR3 is made up of 15 amino acids. Germline V CDR1 and CDR2: SEHNR, FQNEAQ (reference sequence). The CDR3 DNA reads TGTGCCAGCAGCTTAGCGCTTGAGAGAACGGGCGAGCAGTACTTC. As protein: CASSLALERTGEQYF.

This chain uses TRBV5-6 with TRBJ1-5; D remains ambiguous. The germline V gene has CDR1 SGHDT and CDR2 YYEEEE. With 4 bases removed from V and 6 bases from J, the gap between germline ends came to 8 bases. CDR3 size: 12 residues. The CDR3 region is CASSAMGQPQHF. Written as DNA, the CDR3 is TGTGCCAGCAGCGCGATGGGTCAGCCCCAGCATTTT.

In this sample, this clonotype turned up many times. The CDR3 region has the DNA TGCAGCGTCTTGTATGGGGCGGCGAACACCGGGGAGCTGTTTTTT. This translates into CSVLYGAANTGELFF. The chain carries TRBV29-1 and TRBJ2-2, with a weak D call TRBD1 (5 bases). CDR3 length equals 15 residues. Germline V CDR1 and CDR2: SQVTM, ANQGSEA. The germline V and J ends were trimmed by 6 bases and 0 bases, with 14 bases remaining between them.